This T cell receptor beta chain was sequenced in a study of technical replicates of blood from several donors. Germline CDR1 is MNHEY and CDR2 is SMNVEV (reference sequence). Trimming stripped 7 bases from V and 0 bases from J, with 13 bases between. There are 14 residues in the CDR3. Assay: immunoSEQ multiplex PCR; the TCRdb copy retains only in-frame clones and omits some. Of approximately 59,000 clones listed, around 96% are singletons. This chain connects TRBV27 to TRBJ2-7, with D tentatively TRBD1 (6 bases). Input material: PBMCs. The clonotype originates from a human donor in good health. Some clones in this sample may be carry-over from other donors' samples. The CDR3 DNA reads TGTGCCAGCAACCTACAGGGCCCCTCCTACGAGCAGTACTTC. Translating it yields CASNLQGPSYEQYF.